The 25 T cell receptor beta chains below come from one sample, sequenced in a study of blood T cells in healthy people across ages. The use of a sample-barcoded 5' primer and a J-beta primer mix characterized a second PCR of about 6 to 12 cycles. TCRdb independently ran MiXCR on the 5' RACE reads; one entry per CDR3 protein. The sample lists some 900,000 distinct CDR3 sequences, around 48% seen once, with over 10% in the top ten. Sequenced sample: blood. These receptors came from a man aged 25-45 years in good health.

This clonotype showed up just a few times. The DNA of the CDR3 is TGTGCCAGCAGCTTAGCCCGGACAGGGACCTCCTATAATTCACCCCTCCACTTT. Translation: CASSLARTGTSYNSPLHF. The rearrangement joins TRBV7-9 to TRBJ1-6, with 8 bases aligning to TRBD1. Trimming took 0 bases from V and 0 from J; bases not matched to a gene: 4. Germline CDR1 SEHNR, CDR2 FQNEAQ (reference sequence). The CDR3 length is 18 residues. Supplemented by reference TRBV7-9 and TRBJ1-6, the full variable domain reads DTGVSQNPRHKITKRGQNVTFRCDPISEHNRLYWYRQTLGQGPEFLTYFQNEAQLEKSRLLSDRFSAERPKGSFSTLEIQRTEQGDSAMYLCASSLARTGTSYNSPLHFGNGTRLTVT.

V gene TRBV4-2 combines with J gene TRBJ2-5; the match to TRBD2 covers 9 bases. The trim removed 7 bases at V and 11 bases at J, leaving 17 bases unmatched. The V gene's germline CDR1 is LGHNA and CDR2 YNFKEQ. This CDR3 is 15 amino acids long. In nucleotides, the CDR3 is TGTGCCAGCACCCCCCTAGCGGGGTCCTACAATGAGCAGTACTTC. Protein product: CASTPLAGSYNEQYF.

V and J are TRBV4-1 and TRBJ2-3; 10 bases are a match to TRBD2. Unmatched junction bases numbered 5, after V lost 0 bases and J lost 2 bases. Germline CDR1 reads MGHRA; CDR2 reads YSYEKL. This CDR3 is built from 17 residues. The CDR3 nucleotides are TGCGCCAGCAGCCAAGACGTAGCGGGGGGCCTCACAGATACGCAGTATTTT. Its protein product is CASSQDVAGGLTDTQYF.

The chain's CDR3 is CASSLSGPRVGETQYF. The CDR3 DNA reads as TGTGCCAGCAGTTTATCCGGGCCTCGAGTTGGGGAGACCCAGTACTTC. V and J are TRBV27 and TRBJ2-5; D gene uncertain. Germline V gene lookup returns CDR1 MNHEY and CDR2 SMNVEV (reference sequence). CDR3 size: 16 residues. The V and J ends lost 0 bases and 5 bases respectively, with 16 bases between them.

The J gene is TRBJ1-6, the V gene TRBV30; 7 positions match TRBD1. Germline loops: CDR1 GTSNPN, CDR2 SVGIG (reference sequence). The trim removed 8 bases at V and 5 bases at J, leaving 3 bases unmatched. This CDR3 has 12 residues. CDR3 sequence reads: CAGDSDNSPLHF. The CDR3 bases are TGTGCCGGGGACAGCGATAATTCACCCCTCCACTTT.

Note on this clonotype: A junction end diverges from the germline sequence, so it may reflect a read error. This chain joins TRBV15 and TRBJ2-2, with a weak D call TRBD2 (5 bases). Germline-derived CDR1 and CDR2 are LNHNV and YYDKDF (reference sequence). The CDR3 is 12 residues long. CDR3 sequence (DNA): TGTGCCACCAGCAATCAGGCTGGGGAGCCGTTTTTT. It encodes CATSNQAGEPFF. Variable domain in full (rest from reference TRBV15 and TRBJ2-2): DAMVIQNPRYQVTQFGKPVTLSCSQTLNHNVMYWYQQKSSQAPKLLFHYYDKDFNNEADTPDNFQSRRPNTSFCFLDIRSPGLGDTAMYLCATSNQAGEPFFGEGSRLTVL.

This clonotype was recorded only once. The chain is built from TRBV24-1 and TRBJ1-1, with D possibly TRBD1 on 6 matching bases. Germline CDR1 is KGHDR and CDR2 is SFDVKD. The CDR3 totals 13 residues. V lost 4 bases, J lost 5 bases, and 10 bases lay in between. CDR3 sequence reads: CATSEPGVTEAFF. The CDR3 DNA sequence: TGTGCCACCAGTGAGCCAGGGGTGACTGAAGCTTTCTTT.

The CDR3 is CASAGAPTDTQYF. As DNA, the CDR3 is TGTGCCAGCGCGGGGGCCCCCACAGATACGCAGTATTTT. The chain carries TRBV11-1 and TRBJ2-3, with a tentative D call TRBD2 (7 bases). The V end lost 8 bases, the J end lost 2 bases, and 11 bases lay between the germline ends. The CDR3 extends over 13 amino acids. Germline lookup yields CDR1 SGHAT and CDR2 FQDESV (reference sequence).

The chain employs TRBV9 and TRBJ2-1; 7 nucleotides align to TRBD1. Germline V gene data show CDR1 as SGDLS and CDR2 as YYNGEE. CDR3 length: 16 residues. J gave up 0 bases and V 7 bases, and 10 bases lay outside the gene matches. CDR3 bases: TGTGCCAGCCGCGGTCCGGACAGGATCTCCTACAATGAGCAGTTCTTC. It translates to CASRGPDRISYNEQFF.

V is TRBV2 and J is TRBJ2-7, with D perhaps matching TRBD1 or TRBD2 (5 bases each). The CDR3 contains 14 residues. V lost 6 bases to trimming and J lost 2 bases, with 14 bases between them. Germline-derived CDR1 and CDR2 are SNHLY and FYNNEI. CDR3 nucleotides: TGTGCCAGCAGAACCGGGACCGAAACCTACGAGCAGTACTTC. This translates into CASRTGTETYEQYF. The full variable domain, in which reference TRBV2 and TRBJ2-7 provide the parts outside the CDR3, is EPEVTQTPSHQVTQMGQEVILRCVPISNHLYFYWYRQILGQKVEFLVSFYNNEISEKSEIFDDQFSVERPDGSNFTLKIRSTKLEDSAMYFCASRTGTETYEQYFGPGTRLTVT.

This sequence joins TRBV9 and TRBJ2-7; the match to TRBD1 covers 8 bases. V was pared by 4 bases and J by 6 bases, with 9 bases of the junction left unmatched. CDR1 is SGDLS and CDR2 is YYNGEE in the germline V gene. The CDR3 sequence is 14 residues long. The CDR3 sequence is CASSLGQGRSEQYF. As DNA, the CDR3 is TGTGCCAGCAGCCTTGGACAGGGCCGCAGCGAGCAGTACTTC. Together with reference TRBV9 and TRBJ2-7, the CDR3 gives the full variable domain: DSGVTQTPKHLITATGQRVTLRCSPRSGDLSVYWYQQSLDQGLQFLIQYYNGEERAKGNILERFSAQQFPDLHSELNLSSLELGDSALYFCASSLGQGRSEQYFGPGTRLTVT.

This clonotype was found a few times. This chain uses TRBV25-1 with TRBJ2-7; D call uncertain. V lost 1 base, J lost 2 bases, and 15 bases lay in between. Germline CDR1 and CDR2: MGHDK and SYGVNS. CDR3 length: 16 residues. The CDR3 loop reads CASSEFGSGTTYEQYF. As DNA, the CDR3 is TGTGCCAGCAGTGAATTCGGGTCGGGCACAACCTACGAGCAGTACTTC.

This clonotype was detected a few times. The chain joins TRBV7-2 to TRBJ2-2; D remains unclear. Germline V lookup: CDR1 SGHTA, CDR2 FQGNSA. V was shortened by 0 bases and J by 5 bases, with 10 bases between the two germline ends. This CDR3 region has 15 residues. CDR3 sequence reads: CASSLAWVKTGELFF. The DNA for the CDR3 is TGTGCCAGCAGCTTAGCCTGGGTCAAGACCGGGGAGCTGTTTTTT.

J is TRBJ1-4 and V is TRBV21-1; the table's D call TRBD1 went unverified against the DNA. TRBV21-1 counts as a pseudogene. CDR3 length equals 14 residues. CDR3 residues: CASSKGGLNEKLFF. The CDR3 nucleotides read TGTGCCAGCAGCAAGGGGGGACTGAATGAAAAACTGTTTTTT.

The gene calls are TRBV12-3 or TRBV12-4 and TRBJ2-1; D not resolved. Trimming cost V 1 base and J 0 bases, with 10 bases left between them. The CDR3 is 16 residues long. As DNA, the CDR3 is TGTGCCAGCAGTTTAGGAGTCCAGTCCTCCTACAATGAGCAGTTCTTC. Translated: CASSLGVQSSYNEQFF.

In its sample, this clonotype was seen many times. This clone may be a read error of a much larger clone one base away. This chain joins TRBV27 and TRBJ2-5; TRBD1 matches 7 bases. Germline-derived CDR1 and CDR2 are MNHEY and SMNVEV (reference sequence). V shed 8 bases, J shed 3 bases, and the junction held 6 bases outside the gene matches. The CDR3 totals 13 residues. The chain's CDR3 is CASGWTGEETQYF. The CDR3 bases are TGTGCCAGCGGATGGACAGGAGAAGAGACCCAGTACTTC.

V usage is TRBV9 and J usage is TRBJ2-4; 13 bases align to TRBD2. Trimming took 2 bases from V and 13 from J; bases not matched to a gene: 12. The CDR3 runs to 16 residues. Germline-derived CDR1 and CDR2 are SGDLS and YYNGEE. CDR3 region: CASSVYGTSGVGEQYF. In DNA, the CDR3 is TGTGCCAGCAGCGTCTATGGGACTAGCGGGGTAGGAGAGCAGTACTTC.

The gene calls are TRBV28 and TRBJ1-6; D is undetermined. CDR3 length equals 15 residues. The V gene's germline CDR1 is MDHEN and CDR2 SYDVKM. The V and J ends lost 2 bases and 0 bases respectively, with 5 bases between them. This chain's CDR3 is CASSLPSSYNSPLHF. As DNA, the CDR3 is TGTGCCAGCAGTTTACCCAGCTCCTATAATTCACCCCTCCACTTT.

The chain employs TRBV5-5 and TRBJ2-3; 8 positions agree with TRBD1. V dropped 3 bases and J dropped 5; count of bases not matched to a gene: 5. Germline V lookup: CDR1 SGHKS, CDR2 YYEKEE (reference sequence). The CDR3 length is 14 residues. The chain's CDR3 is CASSYRTGKDTQYF. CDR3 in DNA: TGTGCCAGCAGCTACCGGACAGGGAAAGATACGCAGTATTTT.

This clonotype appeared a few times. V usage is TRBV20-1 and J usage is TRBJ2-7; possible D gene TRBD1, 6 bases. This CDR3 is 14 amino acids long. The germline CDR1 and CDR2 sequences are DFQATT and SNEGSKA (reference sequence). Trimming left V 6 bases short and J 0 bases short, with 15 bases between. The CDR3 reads CSAFGDNFSYEQYF. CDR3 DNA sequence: TGCAGTGCCTTTGGGGACAACTTCTCCTACGAGCAGTACTTC.

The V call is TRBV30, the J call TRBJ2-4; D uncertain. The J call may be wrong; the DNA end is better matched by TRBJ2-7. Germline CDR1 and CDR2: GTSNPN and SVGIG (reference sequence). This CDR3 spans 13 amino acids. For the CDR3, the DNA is TGTGCCTGGAGTTCGGTCGGTTGGGACGAGCAGTACTTC. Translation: CAWSSVGWDEQYF.

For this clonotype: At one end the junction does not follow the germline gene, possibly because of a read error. DNA for the CDR3: TGTGCCAGCGGTTTAGAAGGGTTTTGGGAGACCCAGTACTTC. Protein sequence: CASGLEGFWETQYF. The gene calls are TRBV12-3 or TRBV12-4 and TRBJ2-5; no reliable D call. CDR3 length equals 14 residues.

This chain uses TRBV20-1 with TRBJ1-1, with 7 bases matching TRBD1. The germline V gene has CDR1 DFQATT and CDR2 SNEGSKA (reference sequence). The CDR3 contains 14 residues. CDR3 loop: CTHLGGRGNTEAFF. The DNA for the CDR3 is TGCACCCATTTAGGGGGCAGGGGTAACACTGAAGCTTTCTTT.

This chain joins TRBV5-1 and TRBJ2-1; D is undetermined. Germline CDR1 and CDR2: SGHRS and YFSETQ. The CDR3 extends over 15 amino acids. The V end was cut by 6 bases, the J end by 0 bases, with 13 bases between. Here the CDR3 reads CASTRSDYSYNEQFF. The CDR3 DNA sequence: TGCGCCAGCACCCGATCAGATTACTCCTACAATGAGCAGTTCTTC.

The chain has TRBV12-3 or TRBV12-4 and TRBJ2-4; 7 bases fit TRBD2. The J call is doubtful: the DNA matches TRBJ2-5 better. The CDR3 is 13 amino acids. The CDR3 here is CASSRGREWTQYF. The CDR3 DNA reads TGTGCCAGCAGCCGGGGGAGGGAATGGACCCAGTACTTC.